This T cell receptor (beta chain) was sequenced for a study of T cell responses to AZD1222 COVID-19 vaccine. Trimming pared 4 bases from V and 4 bases from J, leaving 17 bases between. This CDR3 comprises 15 residues. Germline V gene data show CDR1 as SGHKS and CDR2 as YYEKEE (reference sequence). Only in-frame clones appear in the TCRdb table, and some are missing; sequencing was by immunoSEQ multiplex PCR. In the table there are about 100,000 clones, nearly 90% of which are singletons. Study-wide results and limits: The study found vaccine-associated CD4 TCRs spanning spike, dominant at 160-218 and 743-854.

Points on this clone: What it binds is not known.

This sequence was found in an adult who received the AZD1222 COVID-19 vaccine. This sample comprised peripheral blood, obtained 28 days after the second AZD1222 dose. The gene calls are TRBV5-5 and TRBJ1-2; possible D gene TRBD1, 6 bases. The CDR3 coding sequence is TGTGCCAGCAGCCCGATGGGGGGGCTCGGCTATGGCTACACCTTC. This translates into CASSPMGGLGYGYTF.